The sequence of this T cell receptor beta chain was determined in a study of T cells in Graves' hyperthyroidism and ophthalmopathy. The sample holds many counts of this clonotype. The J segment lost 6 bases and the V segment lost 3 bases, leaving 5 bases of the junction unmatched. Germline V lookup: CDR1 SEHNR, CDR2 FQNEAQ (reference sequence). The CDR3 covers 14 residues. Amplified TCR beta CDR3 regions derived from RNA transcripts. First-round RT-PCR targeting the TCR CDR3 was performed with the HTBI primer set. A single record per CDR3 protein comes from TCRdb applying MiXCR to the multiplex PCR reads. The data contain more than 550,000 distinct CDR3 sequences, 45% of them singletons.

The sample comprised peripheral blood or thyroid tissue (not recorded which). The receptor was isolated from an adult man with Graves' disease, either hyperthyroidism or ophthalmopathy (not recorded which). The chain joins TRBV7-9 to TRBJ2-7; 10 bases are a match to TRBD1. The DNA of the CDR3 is TGTGCCAGCAGCTTTGCCGACAGGGGGCTCGAGCAGTACTTC. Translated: CASSFADRGLEQYF.